A selection of T cell receptor beta chains follows, all from one sample in a study of beta chain features in type 1 diabetes. TCRdb's table, derived via immunoSEQ multiplex PCR, lists solely in-frame clones and lacks some. The sample has some 290,000 clones; around 24% are singletons. Sequencing used naive CD4+ T cells from blood. The receptors stem from a woman in her 30s with type 1 diabetes. CDR3s include the opening cysteine and the closing phenylalanine or tryptophan. A D gene is named only where the DNA matches it firmly. Clone size is given for some rows only: seen once, a few or many times, or a class if the clone is expanded.

>.|TRBV18|.|TRBJ2-5
TGTGCCAGCTCACAACTTCTCCAACAAGAGACCCAGTACTTC
CASSQLLQQETQYF
>.|TRBV7-9|few|TRBJ2-5
TGTGCAGACACCCAAGAGACCCAGTACTTC
CADTQETQYF
>TRBD2|TRBV4-1|.|TRBJ2-1
TGCGCCAGCAGGGAGACTAGCGGGAGGAACAATGAGCAGTTCTTC
CASRETSGRNNEQFF
>.|TRBV9|few|TRBJ1-1
TGTGCCAGCAGCGTAGAATCGAGGGTCACTGAAGCTTTCTTT
CASSVESRVTEAFF
>TRBD1|TRBV25-1|few|TRBJ2-2
TGTGCCAGCGCCAGGACAGGCGACACCGGGGAGCTGTTTTTT
CASARTGDTGELFF
>.|TRBV21-1|few|TRBJ2-1
TGTGCCAGCAGCGAACCTAGCGGAGCCTACAATGAGCAGTTCTTC
CASSEPSGAYNEQFF
>.|TRBV10-3|.|TRBJ2-6
TGTGCCACCCGAGGGTCGCAAACTGGGGCCAACGTCCTGACTTTC
CATRGSQTGANVLTF
>TRBD2|TRBV7-3|.|TRBJ2-3
TGTGCCAGCAGCGTCTTTTCGGTCAGCGGGAGTAGCACAGATACGCAGTATTTT
CASSVFSVSGSSTDTQYF
>.|TRBV7-2|.|TRBJ1-2
TGTGCCAGCAGCTTAGCGAGGAGCTATGGCTACACCTTC
CASSLARSYGYTF
>TRBD1|TRBV29-1|.|TRBJ2-1
TGCAGCGTTACTCTATACCGGGACAGGGTAGTTTATGAGCAGTTCTTC
CSVTLYRDRVVYEQFF
>.|TRBV5-1|.|TRBJ2-7
TGCGCCAGCAGCTGGACCCGCAGGGAGGTCTCCTACGAGCAGTACTTC
CASSWTRREVSYEQYF
>TRBD2|TRBV4-1|.|TRBJ2-7
TGCGCCAGCAGCCAGAGGACTAGCAGAAGATTCTACGAGCAGTACTTC
CASSQRTSRRFYEQYF
>.|TRBV19|.|TRBJ2-1
TGTGCCAGTAGTATACCAGGTTGGAGGAATGAGCAGTTCTTC
CASSIPGWRNEQFF
>.|TRBV2|.|TRBJ2-3
TGTGCCAGCACACCGGGTGATACGCAGTATTTT
CASTPGDTQYF
>.|TRBV30|few|TRBJ1-4
TGTGCCTGGAGAGGAGGACCCGGACGTAATGAAAAACTGTTTTTT
CAWRGGPGRNEKLFF
>.|TRBV13|few|TRBJ2-5
TGTGCCAGCAGCTTTTTTGCAGGGGAGCAAGAGACCCAGTACTTC
CASSFFAGEQETQYF
>TRBD2|TRBV14|.|TRBJ2-3
TGTGCCAGCAGCCAACTAGCGGGTGCCCATGATACGCAGTATTTT
CASSQLAGAHDTQYF
>TRBD1|TRBV28|.|TRBJ1-1
TGTGCCAGCAGTGCGGGACAGAGGTCCCTGGGGGCTTTCTTT
CASSAGQRSLGAFF
>TRBD1|TRBV29-1|few|TRBJ2-7
TGCAGCTCTCTCACAGACAGGGGAAAGTCCTACGAGCAGTACTTC
CSSLTDRGKSYEQYF
>.|TRBV30|few|TRBJ1-1
TGTGCCTGGAGGATATTGGACGGAGGAGCTTTCTTT
CAWRILDGGAFF
>TRBD1|TRBV18|.|TRBJ1-1
TGTGCCAGCTCACCTCCTGGGACAGGGGAGAACACTGAAGCTTTCTTT
CASSPPGTGENTEAFF
>TRBD1|TRBV9|.|TRBJ1-5
TGTGCCAGCAGCCGGACAGGGAATAGCAATCAGCCCCAGCATTTT
CASSRTGNSNQPQHF
>.|TRBV7-3|few|TRBJ2-7
TGTGCCAGCAGCTTAACGGGCGGAGGCAGTTCCTACGAGCAGTACTTC
CASSLTGGGSSYEQYF
>.|TRBV5-4|.|TRBJ2-2
TGTGCCAGCAGCTTGGTTTGGCAGGGGGGAAACACCGGGGAGCTGTTTTTT
CASSLVWQGGNTGELFF
>.|TRBV30|.|TRBJ1-1
TGTGCCTGGAGTGTACGGGGGTGGACTGAAGCTTTCTTT
CAWSVRGWTEAFF
>.|TRBV18|.|TRBJ2-1
TGTGCCAGCTCACCGAGTGAGGGTAGCTCCTACAATGAGCAGTTCTTC
CASSPSEGSSYNEQFF
>TRBD1|TRBV19|few|TRBJ1-1
TGTGCCAGTAGTGTCAGGGGGACGAGCACTGAAGCTTTCTTT
CASSVRGTSTEAFF
>.|TRBV12-5|few|TRBJ1-1
TGTGCTAGTGGTTACTACCCGGGGGAAGCTTTCTTT
CASGYYPGEAFF
>TRBD1|TRBV30|few|TRBJ2-2
TGTGCCTGGAGTAAGGACAGGAGCCCAGCGAACACCGGGGAGCTGTTTTTT
CAWSKDRSPANTGELFF
>.|TRBV27|.|TRBJ1-5
TGTGCCAGCAGTTTAATGGGCGCCCGACCGGGGGTGATCGACAATCAGCCCCAGCATTTT
CASSLMGARPGVIDNQPQHF
>TRBD2|TRBV5-1|.|TRBJ2-3
TGCGCCAGCAGCTTATCCCCTAGCGGGAAAACGGATACGCAGTATTTT
CASSLSPSGKTDTQYF